These T cell receptor beta chains were read from a single sample in a study of monozygotic twins with inflammatory bowel disease. Following a re-call of the 5' RACE reads, TCRdb has one entry per CDR3 protein and lacks DNA. This sample's clone table lists about 210,000 distinct CDR3 sequences. Sequencing was done on a sample of blood. The source of these receptors is a human donor with ulcerative colitis or Crohn's disease, or a healthy co-twin of an affected twin (not recorded which). Each CDR3 is given with its conserved first and last residue.

V	length	J	CDR3
TRBV12-3/TRBV12-4	12	TRBJ2-3	CASSPHTDTQYF
TRBV18	14	TRBJ1-1	CASSPLTENTEAFF
TRBV7-2	15	TRBJ2-7	CASSLDPSTTYEQYF
TRBV5-5	12	TRBJ1-1	CASSFTRTQAFF
TRBV11-2	14	TRBJ2-7	CASSLGSGTGEQYF
TRBV20-1	14	TRBJ1-5	CSASIQGSNQPQHF
TRBV10-2	14	TRBJ1-6	CASRQGVGISPLHF
TRBV7-8	14	TRBJ2-7	CASSLGESAYEQYF
TRBV18	14	TRBJ1-1	CASSPADMYTEAFF
TRBV19	14	TRBJ1-4	CASSIRSGLEKLFF
TRBV19	15	TRBJ1-2	CASSINSGQFYGYTF
TRBV6-5	15	TRBJ1-4	CASSYRRQGFEKLFF
TRBV6-1	12	TRBJ2-2	CATTANTGELFF
TRBV5-1	13	TRBJ1-1	CASKPLMNTEAFF
TRBV12-3/TRBV12-4	17	TRBJ1-1	CASSFGQGRRENTEAFF
TRBV27	15	TRBJ2-5	CASSRGTPSQETQYF
TRBV5-1	15	TRBJ2-7	CASSFSGGAAHEQYF
TRBV18	16	TRBJ2-1	CASSPRGGFALNEQFF
TRBV19	14	TRBJ1-5	CATSRQGGNQPQHF
TRBV9	13	TRBJ1-3	CASSEAIGNTIYF
TRBV12-3/TRBV12-4	16	TRBJ1-1	CASSSDRGAGGTEAFF
TRBV29-1	12	TRBJ1-1	CSGRGGGTEAFF
TRBV10-2	16	TRBJ1-1	CASSESTGQGGTEAFF
TRBV2	12	TRBJ2-7	CASREGAPKQYF
TRBV6-1	14	TRBJ1-5	CASSEGGFNQPQHF
TRBV10-3	13	TRBJ1-1	CAISEQGNTEAFF
TRBV15	15	TRBJ2-5	CATSRSLAQEETQYF
TRBV18	16	TRBJ2-7	CASSYIETPSPDEQYF
TRBV5-6	14	TRBJ2-7	CASSFVATSYEQYF
TRBV12-3/TRBV12-4	16	TRBJ2-5	CASSSSQGVLQETQYF
TRBV18	13	TRBJ2-7	CASSLTRSKEQYF
TRBV7-6	13	TRBJ2-1	CASSYNRGDEQFF
TRBV29-1	14	TRBJ2-5	CSVAGQGVQETQYF
TRBV4-2	18	TRBJ1-5	CASSQDPQGGYSNQPQHF
TRBV6-5	15	TRBJ1-6	CASSYWAGEDSPLHF
TRBV18	15	TRBJ2-5	CASSPPGQGGETQYF
TRBV18	14	TRBJ2-3	CASSQSGGADTQYF
TRBV10-3	11	TRBJ1-2	CAISDNYGYTF
TRBV13	13	TRBJ2-5	CASSFERRGTQYF
TRBV7-2	16	TRBJ1-4	CASSLAGGQINEKLFF
TRBV9	16	TRBJ1-1	CASSPHPKGSNTEAFF
TRBV10-3	18	TRBJ1-6	CASRGGRSPSSYNSPLHF
TRBV25-1	15	TRBJ2-5	CASSEFEGAGETQYF
TRBV7-3	15	TRBJ2-1	CASSLGQGANNEQFF
TRBV7-2	17	TRBJ2-5	CASSLRVYRDRQETQYF
TRBV20-1	15	TRBJ2-7	CSASTSLGGLYEQYF
TRBV24-1	14	TRBJ2-5	CATSEPGREETQYF
TRBV6-1	15	TRBJ1-6	CASTAMSSYNSPLHF
TRBV5-1	16	TRBJ2-1	CASSLDPAPQANEQFF
TRBV6-1	14	TRBJ1-3	CASRTAPAGNTIYF
TRBV6-6	13	TRBJ2-7	CASSPNSQGQQYF
TRBV12-3/TRBV12-4	19	TRBJ2-3	CASIPGLAGGSSSTDTQYF
TRBV5-1	17	TRBJ2-1	CASSSYRAGASLSEQFF
TRBV5-1	13	TRBJ2-7	CASSLDRGHEQYF
TRBV12-3/TRBV12-4	16	TRBJ1-1	CASSDRGRKMNTEAFF
TRBV10-3	11	TRBJ2-7	CAISEEYEQYF
TRBV6-5	12	TRBJ1-1	CASSYDGSEAFF
TRBV10-3	17	TRBJ2-1	CAISAVTSGSRSDEQFF
TRBV18	15	TRBJ2-1	CASSPRGDFYNEQFF
TRBV7-6	16	TRBJ2-1	CASSLREGFPYNEQFF